These 6 T cell receptor beta chains came from one sample sequenced in a study of OX40 agonist ivuxolimab in advanced cancers. Only in-frame clones appear in the TCRdb table, and some are missing; sequencing was by immunoSEQ multiplex PCR. The sample carries roughly 89,000 clones, more than 70% recorded once. The sample was CD4+ or CD8+ T cells sorted from blood, taken in a trial of the OX40 agonist ivuxolimab. Receptors originate from an adult with an advanced solid tumor such as melanoma, head and neck, liver or kidney cancer.

The chain carries TRBV7-3 and TRBJ2-3, with D perhaps matching TRBD2 (5 bases). There are 18 residues in the CDR3. The V and J ends lost 1 base and 1 base respectively, with 18 bases between them. Per the germline V gene, CDR1 is SGHTA and CDR2 is FQGTGA. CDR3 coding DNA: TGTGCCAGCAGCTTAAACGGGGTTAGGGAACTGGGCACAGATACGCAGTATTTT. It encodes CASSLNGVRELGTDTQYF.

This sequence joins TRBV6-5 and TRBJ1-2; D not resolved. Germline values: CDR1 MNHEY, CDR2 SVGAGI. V was trimmed by 2 bases and J by 4 bases, leaving 11 bases between them. The CDR3 consists of 14 residues. In DNA, the CDR3 is TGTGCCAGCAGTTACAGTACGGCCTTCTATGGCTACACCTTC. Translation gives CASSYSTAFYGYTF.

This rearrangement joins TRBV19 to TRBJ1-1; TRBD1 is a possible D gene (5 bases). Germline CDR1 reads LNHDA; CDR2 reads SQIVND (reference sequence). Trimming removed 4 bases at V and 0 bases at J, with 9 bases between. The CDR3 has 14 residues. The CDR3 loop reads CASSTSGLNTEAFF. The CDR3 DNA sequence: TGTGCCAGTAGTACCTCGGGACTGAACACTGAAGCTTTCTTT. Full variable domain (outside the CDR3, taken from reference TRBV19 and TRBJ1-1): DGGITQSPKYLFRKEGQNVTLSCEQNLNHDAMYWYRQDPGQGLRLIYYSQIVNDFQKGDIAEGYSVSREKKESFPLTVTSAQKNPTAFYLCASSTSGLNTEAFFGQGTRLTVV.

The CDR3 bases are TGCAGCGTGGCAGGGGGCGCGGGGCAGCCCCAGCATTTT. Translated: CSVAGGAGQPQHF. V usage is TRBV29-1 and J usage is TRBJ1-5, with 8 bases lining up with TRBD1. This CDR3 spans 13 amino acids. Germline CDR1 is SQVTM and CDR2 is ANQGSEA. V lost 6 bases, J lost 7 bases, and 8 bases stayed unmatched. The full variable domain, completed using reference TRBV29-1 and TRBJ1-5, is SAVISQKPSRDICQRGTSLTIQCQVDSQVTMMFWYRQQPGQSLTLIATANQGSEATYESGFVIDKFPISRPNLTFSTLTVSNMSPEDSSIYLCSVAGGAGQPQHFGDGTRLSIL.

The gene calls are TRBV19 and TRBJ1-5; D gene ambiguous. Trimming pared 7 bases from V and 3 bases from J, leaving 10 bases between. CDR1 is LNHDA and CDR2 is SQIVND in the germline V gene (reference sequence). The CDR3 extends over 13 amino acids. The CDR3 bases are TGTGCCAGTAAAGGCGACTACAATCAGCCCCAGCATTTT. Translating it yields CASKGDYNQPQHF.

The chain employs TRBV6-1 and TRBJ2-1; TRBD2 matches at 7 bases. V shed 4 bases, J shed 0 bases, and the junction held 6 bases outside the gene matches. Germline loops: CDR1 MNHNS, CDR2 SASEGT. This CDR3 spans 16 amino acids. The chain's CDR3 is CASSAEWGGSYNEQFF. In DNA form, the CDR3 reads TGTGCCAGCAGTGCGGAGTGGGGGGGCTCCTACAATGAGCAGTTCTTC.